What follows are 25 T cell receptor beta chains derived from one specimen sequenced in a study of T cell repertoires in cytomegalovirus infection. TCRdb used MiXCR to reprocess the reads, holding one entry per CDR3 protein. The data contain about 400,000 distinct CDR3 sequences, 15% to 20% of them seen just once; the ten biggest clones take up roughly 8.7%. The specimen sequenced was PBMCs. These receptors were collected from a human donor in good health (CMV status not recorded). Some clones in this sample may be carry-over from other donors' samples.

This clonotype occurred many times. The J gene is TRBJ2-7, the V gene TRBV4-3; 9 nucleotides agree with TRBD1. The CDR3 is made up of 17 amino acids. The V segment lost 2 bases and the J segment 0 bases; nucleotides outside the gene matches: 8. Germline V CDR1 and CDR2: LGHNA, YSLEER. CDR3 sequence: CASSQTFGTGSSYEQYF. CDR3 bases: TGCGCCAGCAGCCAAACTTTTGGGACAGGGAGCTCCTACGAGCAGTACTTC.

This clonotype has a handful of counts. The chain couples TRBV11-2 to TRBJ2-3; D unclear. Germline loops: CDR1 SGHAT, CDR2 FQNNGV. This CDR3 spans 15 amino acids. V lost 2 bases to trimming and J lost 4 bases, with 13 bases between them. CDR3 loop: CASSLSAPRADTQYF. CDR3 DNA sequence: TGTGCCAGCAGCTTAAGCGCTCCAAGGGCAGATACGCAGTATTTT.

There are a few counts of this clonotype. The chain links TRBV7-9 to TRBJ2-3, with TRBD2 identical over 7 bases. There are 15 residues in the CDR3. Germline V gives CDR1 SEHNR, CDR2 FQNEAQ (reference sequence). The V gene end was trimmed by 6 bases and the J gene end by 2 bases; junction bases not matched to a gene: 8. DNA for the CDR3: TGTGCCAGCAGTCTGCGGCTAGCGGCCACAGATACGCAGTATTTT. Translating it yields CASSLRLAATDTQYF.

This clonotype was recorded at least ten times. Its ends do not fully match the called genes, so a read error is possible. This chain connects TRBV6-6 to TRBJ2-7; maybe TRBD1 (5 bases). This CDR3 spans 15 amino acids. CDR1 MNHNY and CDR2 SVGAGI come from the germline V gene (reference sequence). The CDR3 DNA reads TGTGCCAGCAGTTACTCGAAAGGGGCCCACTACGGGCAGTACTTC. This codes for CASSYSKGAHYGQYF.

In the case of this clonotype: One base away lies a much larger clone, so this may be a sequencing read error. This chain uses TRBV12-3 or TRBV12-4 with TRBJ1-2; D is ambiguous. V was cut by 6 bases and J by 5 bases, with 13 bases left in between. The length of the CDR3 is 13 residues. The CDR3 sequence: CASSPISVYGYTF. CDR3 DNA: TGTGCCAGCAGCCCAATAAGCGTATATGGCTACACCTTC.

The chain has TRBV28 and TRBJ2-5; weak D call: TRBD2 (6 bases). The CDR3 is 12 amino acids. Germline CDR1 reads MDHEN; CDR2 reads SYDVKM. The chain's CDR3 is CGSGRLGGTQYF. DNA for the CDR3: TGTGGATCGGGGCGGTTGGGAGGGACCCAGTACTTC.

The sample holds a few counts of this clonotype. This chain connects TRBV12-3 or TRBV12-4 to TRBJ2-1; D is ambiguous. The CDR3 length is 12 residues. The V end was cut by 4 bases, the J end by 13 bases, with 14 bases between. CDR3 sequence reads: CASSSPPRSQFF. The CDR3 DNA is TGTGCCAGCAGTTCTCCTCCTAGGAGTCAGTTCTTC.

V is TRBV19 and J is TRBJ2-2; the D is unclear. This CDR3 spans 14 amino acids. Trimming pared 3 bases from V and 6 bases from J, leaving 11 bases between. The germline V gene encodes CDR1 LNHDA and CDR2 SQIVND (reference sequence). This CDR3 reads CASSIGRRAGELFF. The CDR3 nucleotides are TGTGCCAGTAGTATTGGACGCCGGGCCGGGGAGCTGTTTTTT.

There are many counts of this clonotype. This chain links TRBV18 with TRBJ1-4, with 10 positions matching TRBD1. The CDR3 spans 14 residues. V shed 4 bases, J shed 8 bases, and the junction held 4 bases outside the gene matches. Germline V lookup: CDR1 KGHSH, CDR2 LQKENI. CDR3 DNA: TGTGCCAGCTCACAGGGACAGGGGCTCGAAAAACTGTTTTTT. Its translation is CASSQGQGLEKLFF.

This clonotype was counted at least ten times. The chain has TRBV7-9 and TRBJ1-1, with 7 bases fitting TRBD1. J gave up 5 bases and V 7 bases, and 10 bases lay outside the gene matches. Germline CDR1 SEHNR, CDR2 FQNEAQ (reference sequence). CDR3 length: 14 amino acids. CDR3 sequence (DNA): TGTGCCAGCAATCCAATTCAGGGGGATACTGAAGCTTTCTTT. Translated, it gives CASNPIQGDTEAFF. The whole variable domain, filled in from reference TRBV7-9 and TRBJ1-1, reads DTGVSQNPRHKITKRGQNVTFRCDPISEHNRLYWYRQTLGQGPEFLTYFQNEAQLEKSRLLSDRFSAERPKGSFSTLEIQRTEQGDSAMYLCASNPIQGDTEAFFGQGTRLTVV.

The chain employs TRBV3-1 and TRBJ2-1, with 7 bases identical to TRBD2. Germline assignment: CDR1 LGHDT and CDR2 YNNKEL (reference sequence). Losses at the gene ends were 1 base for V and 9 bases for J; bases not matched to a gene: 0. The CDR3 has 12 amino acids. This CDR3 reads CASSQGEGEQFF. The CDR3 bases are TGTGCCAGCAGCCAAGGGGAGGGTGAGCAGTTCTTC.

In this sample, this clonotype turned up many times. CDR3 residues: CASSPGRGISDTQYF. DNA of the CDR3: TGTGCCAGCTCACCGGGTCGCGGTATCTCAGATACGCAGTATTTT. The chain carries TRBV18 and TRBJ2-3; D gene ambiguous. Trimming cost V 3 bases and J 4 bases, with 14 bases left between them. Germline CDR1 reads KGHSH; CDR2 reads LQKENI. CDR3 length: 15 residues.

This clonotype has more than one count but fewer than ten. This chain links TRBV6-6 with TRBJ1-2; 8 bases fit TRBD1. With 2 bases clipped from V and 1 base from J, the junction kept 3 bases outside the gene matches. The length of the CDR3 is 15 residues. The germline gives CDR1 MNHNY, CDR2 SVGAGI (reference sequence). The CDR3 is CASSYQGQDNYGYTF. DNA for the CDR3: TGTGCCAGCAGTTACCAGGGACAGGATAACTATGGCTACACCTTC.

The genes are TRBV29-1 and TRBJ2-1; 11 nucleotides agree with TRBD2. V dropped 4 bases and J dropped 8; count of bases not matched to a gene: 22. Per germline, CDR1 SQVTM and CDR2 ANQGSEA. This CDR3 contains 19 residues. As DNA, the CDR3 is TGCAGCGTTGGGTGGTTTGGTAGCGGGAGGGCCCCGGAGGTCCATGAGCAGTTCTTC. Translation: CSVGWFGSGRAPEVHEQFF.

This clonotype was counted many times. The V and J genes are TRBV7-2 and TRBJ1-5; unclear D gene. CDR1 and CDR2 from the germline V gene are SGHTA and FQGNSA. This CDR3 has 13 amino acids. V lost 3 bases to trimming and J lost 5 bases, with 8 bases between them. In DNA form, the CDR3 reads TGTGCCAGCAGCTTGGGGAACGATCAGCCCCAGCATTTT. Protein product: CASSLGNDQPQHF.

This clonotype was detected many times. The rearrangement links TRBV7-8 to TRBJ1-1; 7 bases map to TRBD1. The J segment lost 0 bases and the V segment lost 1 base, leaving 8 bases of the junction unmatched. Germline CDR1 reads SGHVS; CDR2 reads FQNEAQ. CDR3 length: 17 residues. The CDR3 protein is CASSLVGQEVMNTEAFF. The DNA of the CDR3 is TGTGCCAGCAGCTTAGTTGGACAGGAGGTCATGAACACTGAAGCTTTCTTT.

This rearrangement joins TRBV5-1 to TRBJ2-7; 15 nucleotides agree with TRBD2. The J segment lost 3 bases and the V segment lost 0 bases, leaving 4 bases of the junction unmatched. The CDR3 covers 17 residues. Germline lookup yields CDR1 SGHRS and CDR2 YFSETQ. The CDR3 here is CASSLDGLAGGVYEQYF. The CDR3 DNA follows: TGCGCCAGCAGCTTGGATGGACTAGCGGGAGGGGTCTACGAGCAGTACTTC.

V gene TRBV9 combines with J gene TRBJ1-1; 8 positions agree with TRBD1. Trimming took 0 bases from V and 0 from J; bases not matched to a gene: 4. The length of the CDR3 is 16 residues. Looked up from germline, CDR1 is SGDLS and CDR2 is YYNGEE. For the CDR3, the DNA is TGTGCCAGCAGCGTAGGGGCAGGGGGCCTGAACACTGAAGCTTTCTTT. This gives the protein CASSVGAGGLNTEAFF.

At least ten counts were recorded for this clonotype. The CDR3 reads CASSHRSRDRGNSPLHF. In DNA, the CDR3 is TGTGCCAGCAGCCACCGCTCAAGGGACAGGGGAAATTCACCCCTCCACTTT. The genes are TRBV4-2 and TRBJ1-6; 10 nucleotides line up with TRBD1. The CDR3 is 17 residues long. Germline assignment: CDR1 LGHNA and CDR2 YNFKEQ. V gave up 3 bases and J gave up 7 bases; unmatched junction bases: 9.

There are many counts of this clonotype. The chain employs TRBV7-2 and TRBJ2-1; D unclear. This CDR3 comprises 14 residues. Germline loops: CDR1 SGHTA, CDR2 FQGNSA. With 6 bases removed from V and 5 bases from J, the gap between germline ends came to 14 bases. CDR3 residues: CASRTSDGHNEQFF. CDR3 nucleotide sequence: TGTGCCAGCAGAACCTCGGACGGTCACAATGAGCAGTTCTTC.

This clonotype was seen ten or more times. The rearrangement uses TRBV7-6 and TRBJ1-1, with 7 nucleotides matching TRBD1. CDR3 size: 16 residues. Germline loops: CDR1 SGHVS, CDR2 FNYEAQ. Losses at the gene ends were 1 base for V and 0 bases for J; bases not matched to a gene: 5. The CDR3 region has the DNA TGTGCCAGCAGCTTAGGGACAGGTGGCATGAACACTGAAGCTTTCTTT. Encoded protein: CASSLGTGGMNTEAFF.

In its sample, this clonotype was seen a few times. This chain joins TRBV27 and TRBJ2-4; the D gene could be TRBD1 or TRBD2 (6 bases each). V lost 4 bases, J lost 0 bases, and 16 bases lay in between. Germline CDR1 is MNHEY and CDR2 is SMNVEV (reference sequence). The CDR3 consists of 17 residues. The CDR3 region has the DNA TGTGCCAGCAGTTCGCTCGGGGGCAGGTTAGCCAAAAACATTCAGTACTTC. Translating gives CASSSLGGRLAKNIQYF.

The rearrangement uses TRBV10-3 and TRBJ2-7; no clear D. Trimming left V 4 bases short and J 5 bases short, with 12 bases between. Germline values: CDR1 ENHRY, CDR2 SYGVKD. This CDR3 region has 13 residues. This CDR3 is CAISASAENEQYF. The CDR3 DNA follows: TGTGCCATCAGTGCCTCGGCAGAAAACGAGCAGTACTTC.

V usage is TRBV10-1 and J usage is TRBJ2-1; TRBD2 matches 8 bases. The V segment lost 3 bases and the J segment 11 bases; nucleotides outside the gene matches: 15. This CDR3 has 16 residues. Germline CDR1 is WNHNN and CDR2 is SYGVQD (reference sequence). The CDR3 DNA reads TGCGCCAGCAGTGACAGAAGCGGGAGCCTGTTTAGAAAGCAGTTCTTC. Encoded protein: CASSDRSGSLFRKQFF.

The chain is built from TRBV5-4 and TRBJ2-1; D uncertain. Trimming cost V 4 bases and J 6 bases, with 20 bases left between them. In germline, CDR1 is SGHNT, CDR2 YYREEE (reference sequence). The CDR3 is made up of 16 amino acids. The CDR3 reads CASSLGHLGLGNEQFF. For the CDR3, the DNA is TGTGCCAGCAGCCTAGGGCATCTTGGGTTGGGCAATGAGCAGTTCTTC.